Each of the 19 T cell receptor beta chains below was sequenced from the same sample in a study of OX40 agonist ivuxolimab in advanced cancers. The method was immunoSEQ multiplex PCR; TCRdb's version includes in-frame clones alone and lacks a portion of them. The sample has around 67,000 clones; around 84% are singletons. This sample comprised CD4+ or CD8+ T cells sorted from blood, obtained in a trial of the OX40 agonist ivuxolimab. These receptors all come from an adult with an advanced solid tumor such as melanoma, head and neck, liver or kidney cancer.

The gene calls are TRBV7-2 and TRBJ1-1; TRBD1 aligns across 7 bases. With V trimmed by 5 bases and J by 3 bases, 3 bases remained unmatched. CDR1 and CDR2 (germline): SGHTA, FQGNSA. The CDR3 totals 13 residues. The CDR3 loop is CASSITGDTEAFF. CDR3 in DNA: TGTGCCAGCAGCATAACAGGGGACACTGAAGCTTTCTTT.

The rearrangement uses TRBV5-1 and TRBJ2-2; D call uncertain. V shed 0 bases and J shed 2 bases, with 8 bases lying between them. Germline V gene lookup returns CDR1 SGHRS and CDR2 YFSETQ. The CDR3 is 15 amino acids. CDR3 in DNA: TGCGCCAGCAGCTTGGACAGACCTAACACCGGGGAGCTGTTTTTT. It translates to CASSLDRPNTGELFF.

The genes are TRBV6-5 and TRBJ2-2; no firm D call. Germline V gene sequence: CDR1 MNHEY, CDR2 SVGAGI. The V and J ends lost 7 bases and 6 bases respectively, with 12 bases between them. The CDR3 runs 13 residues. Here the CDR3 reads CASISSGSGELFF. As DNA, the CDR3 is TGTGCCAGCATCTCTTCGGGTTCCGGGGAGCTGTTTTTT.

This rearrangement joins TRBV7-2 to TRBJ2-7; no reliable D call. V was cut by 5 bases and J by 5 bases, with 10 bases left in between. This CDR3 has 12 residues. The germline V gene has CDR1 SGHTA and CDR2 FQGNSA. CDR3 nucleotides: TGTGCCAGCAGCCAAACGGGTGACGAGCAGTACTTC. Amino acid sequence: CASSQTGDEQYF.

This clone appeared a single time. The chain has TRBV4-3 and TRBJ1-2, with D unclear. Germline V gives CDR1 LGHNA, CDR2 YSLEER. The V end lost 1 base, the J end lost 6 bases, and 18 bases lay between the germline ends. The CDR3 runs 16 residues. CDR3 loop: CASSQGEGRWWDGYTF. The CDR3 region has the DNA TGCGCCAGCAGCCAAGGGGAGGGAAGGTGGTGGGATGGCTACACCTTC.

The V gene is TRBV25-1, the J gene TRBJ1-1; D is possibly TRBD1 (6 bases). Germline CDR1 is MGHDK and CDR2 is SYGVNS. This CDR3 has 13 amino acids. The V end lost 4 bases, the J end lost 9 bases, and 15 bases lay between the germline ends. In DNA, the CDR3 is TGTGCCAGCAGTGGCACCGGGGGCAGAAAAGCTTTCTTT. Amino acids: CASSGTGGRKAFF.

This chain uses TRBV7-3 with TRBJ2-1; 10 nucleotides agree with TRBD2. The germline V gene has CDR1 SGHTA and CDR2 FQGTGA. V was pared by 4 bases and J by 4 bases, with 4 bases of the junction left unmatched. The CDR3 spans 15 residues. CDR3 sequence reads: CASSSGTSVYNEQFF. The CDR3 DNA follows: TGTGCCAGCAGCTCCGGGACTAGCGTGTACAATGAGCAGTTCTTC.

The gene calls are TRBV30 and TRBJ2-1; no clear D gene. This CDR3 has 12 amino acids. The germline CDR1 and CDR2 sequences are GTSNPN and SVGIG (reference sequence). V lost 0 bases to trimming and J lost 7 bases, with 7 bases between them. CDR3 protein: CAWSVYVNEQFF. The CDR3 DNA reads as TGTGCCTGGAGTGTATACGTAAATGAGCAGTTCTTC.

This chain joins TRBV7-6 and TRBJ2-2; 9 nucleotides align to TRBD2. The CDR3 runs 18 residues. Germline V gene lookup returns CDR1 SGHVS and CDR2 FNYEAQ. J lost 2 bases, V lost 3 bases, and 10 bases had no gene match. The CDR3 DNA follows: TGTGCCAGCAGCTTGAGCGGGGGGTTTATTATTAACACCGGGGAGCTGTTTTTT. Translation gives CASSLSGGFIINTGELFF.

The chain recombines TRBV30 with TRBJ2-3; 10 bases match TRBD2. The CDR3 runs 15 residues. Germline-derived CDR1 and CDR2 are GTSNPN and SVGIG (reference sequence). J gave up 4 bases and V 2 bases, and 6 bases lay outside the gene matches. The CDR3 nucleotides read TGTGCCTGGAGTACAACTAGCGGGGTAGCAGATACGCAGTATTTT. It encodes CAWSTTSGVADTQYF.

The chain recombines TRBV7-2 with TRBJ1-1, with D unclear. The germline V and J ends were trimmed by 1 base and 5 bases, with 11 bases remaining between them. This CDR3 is built from 14 residues. CDR1 SGHTA and CDR2 FQGNSA come from the germline V gene. Here the CDR3 reads CASSLEVRQTEAFF. Written as DNA, the CDR3 is TGTGCCAGCAGCTTAGAGGTTCGGCAAACTGAAGCTTTCTTT.

The genes are TRBV18 and TRBJ1-2; D gene unclear. V lost 1 base and J 5 bases, leaving 11 bases between the germline ends. The CDR3 sequence is 14 residues long. Germline V lookup: CDR1 KGHSH, CDR2 LQKENI. This chain's CDR3 is CASSPQDTTYGYTF. The DNA for the CDR3 is TGTGCCAGCTCACCACAAGACACAACTTATGGCTACACCTTC.

J is TRBJ2-1 and V is TRBV28; no clear D. The ends were cut back, 6 bases at V and 9 bases at J, with 12 bases in the middle. CDR1 and CDR2 from the germline V gene are MDHEN and SYDVKM. The length of the CDR3 is 12 residues. Here the CDR3 reads CASSPLSIEQFF. CDR3 coding DNA: TGTGCCAGCAGCCCCCTATCGATTGAGCAGTTCTTC.

V usage is TRBV4-3 and J usage is TRBJ2-5; 9 bases are shared with TRBD2. V lost 3 bases and J lost 4; bases outside the gene matches: 15. The CDR3 sequence is 18 residues long. CDR1 is LGHNA, CDR2 YSLEER, per germline. The CDR3: CASSQNPPWAGGRETQYF. As DNA, the CDR3 is TGCGCCAGCAGCCAGAACCCCCCCTGGGCGGGGGGGCGAGAGACCCAGTACTTC.

V usage is TRBV7-2 and J usage is TRBJ1-3; D is ambiguous. The germline V and J ends were trimmed by 1 base and 0 bases, with 13 bases remaining between them. The CDR3 extends over 17 amino acids. Germline CDR1 reads SGHTA; CDR2 reads FQGNSA. The CDR3, as DNA: TGTGCCAGCAGCTTAGTTGAGGCGGCTCGCTCTGGAAACACCATATATTTT. This encodes CASSLVEAARSGNTIYF.

The chain has TRBV18 and TRBJ2-3, with 16 bases lining up with TRBD2. The CDR3 consists of 18 residues. Germline-derived CDR1 and CDR2 are KGHSH and LQKENI. V was clipped by 4 bases and J by 4 bases; unmatched bases: 8. The CDR3 coding sequence is TGTGCCAGCTCACTCGGGACTAGCGGGGGGGCCTCGGCAGATACGCAGTATTTT. This codes for CASSLGTSGGASADTQYF.

This clone occurred once. The rearrangement links TRBV5-6 to TRBJ2-7, with 13 bases identical to TRBD2. J was trimmed by 1 base and V by 4 bases; bases with no gene match: 2. The CDR3 spans 15 residues. Germline lookup yields CDR1 SGHDT and CDR2 YYEEEE. The CDR3, as DNA: TGTGCCAGCAGCCGGGGACTAGCGGGATCCTACGAGCAGTACTTC. It is translated as CASSRGLAGSYEQYF.

The V and J genes are TRBV5-1 and TRBJ2-1, with TRBD2 identical over 7 bases. Germline V gives CDR1 SGHRS, CDR2 YFSETQ. The V segment lost 4 bases and the J segment 7 bases; nucleotides outside the gene matches: 8. The CDR3 length is 14 residues. The CDR3 sequence: CASSPRGSTNEQFF. CDR3 coding DNA: TGCGCCAGCAGCCCCCGCGGGAGTACGAATGAGCAGTTCTTC.

This rearrangement joins TRBV6-6 to TRBJ1-2; a possible D gene is TRBD1 (5 bases). Germline CDR1 and CDR2: MNHNY and SVGAGI (reference sequence). This CDR3 is built from 12 residues. V was trimmed by 10 bases and J by 4 bases, leaving 13 bases between them. DNA of the CDR3: TGTGCCACCCTGACAGTTCTCTATGGCTACACCTTC. This codes for CATLTVLYGYTF.